This TCR beta chain derives from a study of T-cell reconstitution after alpha-beta-depleted transplantation in children. This CDR3 is built from 14 residues. The junction had 5 bases not matched to a gene; V was cut back by 4 bases and J by 6 bases. The germline V gene has CDR1 SQVTM and CDR2 ANQGSEA. This clonotype was observed a few times. Preparation of the TCRbeta library was carried out with unique molecular identifiers. Via MiXCR, TCRdb re-called the PCR reads, giving one row per CDR3 protein. The repertoire consists of roughly 500,000 distinct CDR3 sequences, with approximately 30% occurring once and the leading ten covering under 3%.

The starting material was PBMCs from the stem cell graft donor, obtained from the stem cell graft. The genes are TRBV29-1 and TRBJ2-3; TRBD2 aligns across 12 bases. The TCR originated in a human donor who donated a stem cell graft to a child with aplastic anemia. The CDR3 sequence: CSVGTSGARDTQYF. CDR3 DNA sequence: TGCAGCGTTGGGACTAGCGGGGCCCGGGATACGCAGTATTTT.